Listed below are T cell receptor beta chains from one sample, sequenced in a study of OX40 agonist ivuxolimab in advanced cancers. TCRdb's copy holds only in-frame clones and misses some; the assay was immunoSEQ multiplex PCR. The sample yields approximately 50,000 clones, roughly 82% seen once. The sample consisted of CD4+ or CD8+ T cells sorted from blood, taken in a trial of the OX40 agonist ivuxolimab. These receptor sequences come from an adult with an advanced solid tumor such as melanoma, head and neck, liver or kidney cancer. CDR3s include the opening cysteine and the closing phenylalanine or tryptophan. The D gene is left open where the match is weak. Some rows have no size entry. The others give once, few or many, or a class for an expanded clone.

TRBV19,TRBJ1-2,NA,NA,CASSTSREGVYGYTF,TGTGCCAGTAGTACCTCCAGGGAGGGGGTCTATGGCTACACCTTC
TRBV2,TRBJ1-6,TRBD1,NA,CASSQTGGVYNSPLHF,TGTGCCAGCAGTCAGACAGGGGGCGTCTATAATTCACCCCTCCACTTT
TRBV19,TRBJ1-5,TRBD1,NA,CASSIPAGTGNQPQHF,TGTGCCAGTAGTATCCCGGCCGGGACAGGGAATCAGCCCCAGCATTTT
TRBV5-1,TRBJ2-5,TRBD2,once,CASSQAGTSDQETQYF,TGCGCCAGCAGCCAGGCCGGGACTAGCGACCAAGAGACCCAGTACTTC
TRBV5-1,TRBJ1-4,NA,once,CASSLSATNEKLFF,TGCGCCAGCAGCTTGAGTGCAACTAATGAAAAACTGTTTTTT
TRBV6-9,TRBJ1-3,NA,NA,CASSLTAGDGNTIYF,TGTGCCAGCAGCCTAACAGCAGGGGATGGAAACACCATATATTTT
TRBV6-5,TRBJ1-4,NA,NA,CASSPLGATNEKLFF,TGTGCCAGCAGCCCCCTCGGCGCTACTAATGAAAAACTGTTTTTT
TRBV18,TRBJ2-2,NA,once,CASSQGISTGELFF,TGTGCCAGCTCACAAGGGATTAGCACCGGGGAGCTGTTTTTT
TRBV7-2,TRBJ2-3,NA,NA,CASSWVDTQYF,TGTGCCAGCAGCTGGGTAGATACGCAGTATTTT
TRBV28,TRBJ1-1,NA,NA,CASSAPAAGNTEAFF,TGTGCCAGCAGTGCCCCAGCTGCGGGCAACACTGAAGCTTTCTTT
TRBV28,TRBJ2-7,NA,NA,CASSSIGGLLSEQYF,TGTGCCAGCAGTTCCATAGGGGGACTTTTGTCGGAGCAGTACTTC
TRBV28,TRBJ2-5,NA,few,CASRRQVQRETQYF,TGTGCCAGCAGGAGGCAGGTTCAACGGGAGACCCAGTACTTC
TRBV5-4,TRBJ1-2,NA,NA,CASSLGTGYYGYTF,TGTGCCAGCAGCTTGGGTACAGGGTACTATGGCTACACCTTC
TRBV6-5,TRBJ2-2,NA,NA,CASSYSPGTGELFF,TGTGCCAGCAGTTACTCGCCCGGGACCGGGGAGCTGTTTTTT
TRBV5-1,TRBJ1-2,NA,NA,CASSLSVGANYGYTF,TGCGCCAGCAGCTTGAGTGTTGGGGCTAACTATGGCTACACCTTC